This T cell receptor beta chain stems from a study of CD8+CD57+ T cells in acquired aplastic anemia. Study context: Recorded DNA amounts for sorted CD4+ and CD8+ cells had an average of 3.2 ug. Regarding the study as a whole: Between patients and controls, CD8+ Simpson's diversity did not vary significantly. Patients and controls had in common approximately 29 CD8+ CDR3 sequences.

Patients included in sequencing had previously demonstrated CD8+CD57+ cell expansion by flow cytometry. Profiling that covered TCR beta VDJ and CDR3 relied on genomic DNA as its template. TCRdb re-analysed the reads in MiXCR, keeping a single row per CDR3 protein. The table shows 180,000 or so distinct CDR3 sequences, with roughly 50% occurring only once. The CDR3 has 14 amino acids. Germline V gene sequence: CDR1 SGDLS, CDR2 YYNGEE. Worth noting for this clonotype: Antigen specificity is unknown. A junction end diverges from the germline sequence, so it may reflect a read error.

The V call is TRBV9, the J call TRBJ2-7; D remains ambiguous. The TCR originated in a human donor with aplastic anemia. Sequenced input: sorted CD4+, CD8+, or CD8+CD57+ T cells (not recorded which) from PBMCs. CDR3 coding DNA: TGCGCCAGCAGTGATCTGACAAGAGCCTACGAGCAGTACTTC. This codes for CASSDLTRAYEQYF.